These 21 T cell receptor beta chains came from one sample sequenced in a study of blood T cells in healthy people across ages (dated by TCRdb to between 2014 and 2016). Library prep was done by 5' RACE. TCRdb lists the instrument as Illumina HiSeq 2500. The second PCR ran for about 6 to 12 cycles and used a J-beta primer mix along with a sample-barcoded 5' primer. TCRdb itself trimmed the public reads at Q25 with fastp, ran MiXCR and retained productive beta chains. Under each unique CDR3 protein, matching rows form one entry showing the most common genes and DNA. This sample comprises roughly 1.4 million distinct CDR3 sequences, approximately 59% of them detected only once. The top ten hold over 5% of the sample. Material for sequencing was blood. These receptors came from a man aged 18 to 29 in good health.

To note about this clonotype: The junction departs from germline at one end; a sequencing error may be responsible. The chain employs TRBV3-1 and TRBJ2-7; 8 positions match TRBD2. CDR1 LGHDT and CDR2 YNNKEL come from the germline V gene (reference sequence). This CDR3 contains 17 residues. CDR3 residues: CASSQGLGGWNIYEQYF. The CDR3 DNA reads TGCGCCAGCAGCCAGGGACTAGGGGGGTGGAACATCTACGAGCAGTACTTC.

The chain employs TRBV7-6 and TRBJ1-1; D ambiguous. Germline values: CDR1 SGHVS, CDR2 FNYEAQ. Trimming shortened V by 6 bases and J by 4 bases, and 15 bases separated the two germline ends. CDR3 length: 14 residues. CDR3 sequence reads: CASRPPSEGTEAFF. DNA for the CDR3: TGTGCCAGCAGGCCACCATCTGAAGGCACTGAAGCTTTCTTT. Full variable domain (rest looked up from reference TRBV7-6 and TRBJ1-1): GAGVSQSPRYKVTKRGQDVALRCDPISGHVSLYWYRQALGQGPEFLTYFNYEAQQDKSGLPNDRFSAERPEGSISTLTIQRTEQRDSAMYRCASRPPSEGTEAFFGQGTRLTVV.

The J gene is TRBJ1-2, the V gene TRBV4-3; D gene uncertain. Trimming cost V 3 bases and J 4 bases, with 12 bases left between them. The germline V gene encodes CDR1 LGHNA and CDR2 YSLEER. This CDR3 has 14 amino acids. Here the CDR3 DNA reads TGCGCCAGCAGCCAGAATGCAGTCGGCTATGGCTACACCTTC. This sequence encodes CASSQNAVGYGYTF.

As concerns this clonotype: The junction shows a germline mismatch at one end, possibly a read error. The chain combines TRBV7-2 with TRBJ2-7; D unresolved. The CDR3 is made up of 15 amino acids. In germline, CDR1 is SGHTA, CDR2 FQGNSA. The CDR3 protein is CASSLGVPGSDEQYF. The CDR3 region has the DNA TGTGCCAGCAGCTTAGGGGTACCGGGCTCCGACGAGCAGTACTTC. The complete variable domain, with remaining parts taken from reference TRBV7-2 and TRBJ2-7, reads GAGVSQSPSNKVTEKGKDVELRCDPISGHTALYWYRQSLGQGLEFLIYFQGNSAPDKSGLPSDRFSAERTGGSVSTLTIQRTQQEDSAVYLCASSLGVPGSDEQYFGPGTRLTVT.

The rearrangement links TRBV20-1 to TRBJ2-7; 8 bases align to TRBD2. The J call may be faulty, since TRBJ2-5 better matches the DNA end. Germline V gene sequence: CDR1 DFQATT, CDR2 SNEGSKA (reference sequence). CDR3 length equals 15 residues. Here the CDR3 reads CSAHSGTRVEETQYF. CDR3 coding DNA: TGCAGTGCTCACTCCGGGACTAGAGTCGAGGAGACCCAGTACTTC.

The genes are TRBV3-1 and TRBJ2-3; 10 nucleotides agree with TRBD2. CDR3 length equals 19 residues. The trim removed 0 bases at V and 4 bases at J, leaving 13 bases unmatched. Per germline, CDR1 LGHDT and CDR2 YNNKEL (reference sequence). The CDR3 sequence is CASSQDSMLAGEGADTQYF. The CDR3 region has the DNA TGTGCCAGCAGCCAAGATTCTATGCTAGCGGGAGAAGGGGCAGATACGCAGTATTTT.

The V and J genes are TRBV28 and TRBJ2-5; D possibly corresponds to TRBD1 (6 bases). The CDR3 has 14 amino acids. The germline V gene encodes CDR1 MDHEN and CDR2 SYDVKM. V lost 2 bases and J 11 bases, leaving 18 bases between the germline ends. The CDR3 region has the DNA TGTGCCAGCAGTTTAGCCCGATACAGGGCTGAGCAGTACTTC. Residues: CASSLARYRAEQYF.

The gene calls are TRBV6-5 and TRBJ1-2; a possible D gene is TRBD1 (5 bases). The CDR3 is 13 residues long. The V and J ends lost 5 bases and 4 bases respectively, with 11 bases between them. Germline loops: CDR1 MNHEY, CDR2 SVGAGI. The CDR3 reads CASSDGGIYGYTF. The CDR3 DNA follows: TGTGCCAGCAGTGACGGGGGGATCTATGGCTACACCTTC.

The table lists this clonotype with a few counts. The V call is TRBV29-1, the J call TRBJ1-1; D ambiguous. Germline loops: CDR1 SQVTM, CDR2 ANQGSEA. V lost 3 bases to trimming and J lost 5 bases, with 16 bases between them. The CDR3 runs to 14 residues. The CDR3 reads CSVDSRARRTEAFF. CDR3 DNA: TGCAGCGTTGATAGTAGGGCCCGGAGGACTGAAGCTTTCTTT.

The rearrangement links TRBV6-2 or TRBV6-3 to TRBJ1-2; D gene unclear. Trimming left V 5 bases short and J 2 bases short, with 15 bases between. Germline assignment: CDR1 MNHEY and CDR2 SVGEGT. There are 15 residues in the CDR3. The CDR3 coding sequence is TGTGCCAGCAGTACCCCGTCGGCGTGGAACTATGGCTACACCTTC. Its translation: CASSTPSAWNYGYTF.

The chain uses TRBV4-1 and TRBJ2-5; 10 bases are shared with TRBD2. The last part of the DNA fits TRBJ2-1 better; the J call may be wrong. This CDR3 has 17 amino acids. Germline loops: CDR1 MGHRA, CDR2 YSYEKL. CDR3 sequence (DNA): TGCGCCAGCAGCCAATATGGTTCTAGCGGGAGAGAAGAGACCCAGTTCTTC. Amino acids: CASSQYGSSGREETQFF.

Only a few counts were recorded for this clonotype. The V and J genes are TRBV12-3 or TRBV12-4 and TRBJ2-1; D not certain. Deletions cut 7 bases from V and 2 bases from J, with 3 bases between. The CDR3 consists of 11 residues. The CDR3 loop reads CASIAYNEQFF. In DNA, the CDR3 is TGTGCCAGCATAGCCTACAATGAGCAGTTCTTC.

The genes are TRBV7-9 and TRBJ1-1; D is undetermined. CDR1 and CDR2 (germline): SEHNR, FQNEAQ (reference sequence). The CDR3 is 16 amino acids. V lost 3 bases and J lost 4, with 18 bases in between. CDR3 region: CASSFLDPASGTEAFF. CDR3 DNA sequence: TGTGCCAGCAGCTTCCTTGACCCGGCCTCGGGCACTGAAGCTTTCTTT.

A few counts support this clonotype. The chain carries TRBV27 and TRBJ1-2, with D possibly TRBD1 on 6 matching bases. Germline-derived CDR1 and CDR2 are MNHEY and SMNVEV (reference sequence). CDR3 length: 13 residues. The V gene lost 5 bases and the J gene lost 4 bases, with 11 bases spanning the gap. The chain's CDR3 is CASSPQGLYGYTF. The CDR3 DNA reads TGTGCCAGCAGTCCACAGGGCCTCTATGGCTACACCTTC.

This chain links TRBV6-5 with TRBJ2-5, with a tentative D call TRBD2 (5 bases). Trimming took off 3 bases at V and 1 base at J, with 15 bases between the two ends. Germline CDR1 is MNHEY and CDR2 is SVGAGI. The CDR3 covers 16 residues. This CDR3 reads CASSYSSGLFQETQYF. DNA of the CDR3: TGTGCCAGCAGTTATTCGAGCGGTCTATTCCAAGAGACCCAGTACTTC.

The CDR3 spells CAIADPYEQYFTDTQYF. The CDR3 DNA follows: TGTGCCATCGCGGACCCCTACGAGCAGTACTTCACAGATACGCAGTATTTT. The chain employs TRBV2 and TRBJ2-3; D uncertain. V was shortened by 10 bases and J by 2 bases, with 25 bases between the two germline ends. Germline values: CDR1 SNHLY, CDR2 FYNNEI. The CDR3 extends over 17 amino acids.

The gene calls are TRBV4-1 and TRBJ2-5; D is possibly TRBD2 (5 bases). Matching the DNA end better, TRBJ2-7 makes the J call doubtful. Germline-derived CDR1 and CDR2 are MGHRA and YSYEKL. There are 15 residues in the CDR3. The CDR3 region has the DNA TGCGCCAGCAGCCAGAAAGACCCCGGACTTTACGAGCAGTACTTC. Encoded protein: CASSQKDPGLYEQYF.

The chain combines TRBV20-1 with TRBJ2-1, with 7 bases that match TRBD2. Germline assignment: CDR1 DFQATT and CDR2 SNEGSKA (reference sequence). With 3 bases clipped from V and 4 bases from J, the junction kept 6 bases outside the gene matches. The CDR3 runs 14 residues. The CDR3 region has the DNA TGCAGTGCTAGCGGGGGGTTCGAGTACAATGAGCAGTTCTTC. It yields the protein CSASGGFEYNEQFF.

A note on this clonotype: One end of the junction varies from germline; a read error may be responsible. This chain joins TRBV3-1 and TRBJ2-1, with 9 bases identical to TRBD2. CDR1 is LGHDT and CDR2 is YNNKEL in the germline V gene (reference sequence). The length of the CDR3 is 15 residues. DNA of the CDR3: TGTACCAGCAGCCAAGACAGTAAGCGGGGGGACGAGCAGTTCTTC. Protein: CTSSQDSKRGDEQFF.

The chain joins TRBV14 to TRBJ1-2; 8 bases map to TRBD1. The CDR3 runs 13 residues. Per the germline V gene, CDR1 is SGHDN and CDR2 is FVKESK. V dropped 3 bases and J dropped 6; count of bases not matched to a gene: 3. The CDR3 spells CASSHRQGNGYTF. The CDR3 region has the DNA TGTGCCAGCAGCCACAGACAGGGGAATGGCTACACCTTC.

The chain combines TRBV15 with TRBJ2-1; no definite D call. The germline V and J ends were trimmed by 3 bases and 2 bases, with 17 bases remaining between them. Germline V CDR1 and CDR2: LNHNV, YYDKDF (reference sequence). CDR3 length: 17 amino acids. CDR3 nucleotide sequence: TGTGCCACCAGCAGCCAAGACTCCGGGCCTCCCTACAATGAGCAGTTCTTC. Translation gives CATSSQDSGPPYNEQFF. Looking up the rest from reference TRBV15 and TRBJ2-1 gives the full variable domain: DAMVIQNPRYQVTQFGKPVTLSCSQTLNHNVMYWYQQKSSQAPKLLFHYYDKDFNNEADTPDNFQSRRPNTSFCFLDIRSPGLGDTAMYLCATSSQDSGPPYNEQFFGPGTRLTVL.